The present T cell receptor beta chain was sequenced within a study of blood T cells in healthy people across ages. Overall study results and limits: The diversity estimates, figures obtained from one million T cells, were considered underestimates.

The germline V gene encodes CDR1 SGHTA and CDR2 FQGNSA. The J segment lost 3 bases and the V segment lost 1 base, leaving 6 bases of the junction unmatched. The CDR3 is 17 residues long. Sample-barcoded 5' priming and a J-beta primer mix drove a second PCR of about 6 to 12 cycles. Using its own MiXCR run on the 5' RACE reads, TCRdb lists one record per CDR3 protein. The sample has approximately 900,000 distinct CDR3 sequences, around 48% seen once. As for this clonotype: Its cognate antigen is unknown.

V usage is TRBV7-2 and J usage is TRBJ2-2; 9 bases agree with TRBD2. The source is a man aged 25 to 40 in good health. The sample was blood. The CDR3 nucleotides are TGTGCCAGCAGCTTAGTCTCTAGCGGGGTCGACACCGGGGAGCTGTTTTTT. Encoded protein: CASSLVSSGVDTGELFF.